Below are 26 T cell receptor beta chains sequenced from a single sample in a study of prognosis after radiotherapy for stage I lung cancer. Genomic DNA was subjected to two-round multiplex PCR for amplification of TCR beta CDR3. Amplification during the initial PCR round employed primers specific to each TRBV and TRBJ gene. TCRdb processed the multiplex PCR reads anew with MiXCR; each CDR3 protein has one entry. The repertoire holds over 50,000 distinct CDR3 sequences, approximately 30% seen once, with approximately 8.3% in the top ten. The sample was PBMCs, taken before or after stereotactic body radiation therapy (not recorded which). The receptors derive from a donor aged 50 or older with non-small cell lung cancer.

Many counts were recorded for this clonotype. The V call is TRBV6-5, the J call TRBJ1-5; D is perhaps TRBD1 (5 bases). This CDR3 has 13 amino acids. The V end was cut by 2 bases, the J end by 6 bases, with 8 bases between. Germline V gene sequence: CDR1 MNHEY, CDR2 SVGAGI. The CDR3 DNA sequence: TGTGCCAGCAGTTACAGGGGAGGTCAGCCCCAGCATTTT. It encodes CASSYRGGQPQHF.

As for this clonotype: A read error is the likely source, as a far larger clone sits one nucleotide away. The V and J genes are TRBV6-5 and TRBJ1-5, with TRBD1 matching over 7 bases. Germline CDR1 and CDR2: MNHEY and SVGAGI. The CDR3 extends over 14 amino acids. The CDR3 DNA reads TGTGCCACCTCAACCGGGGACAGCAATAAGCCCCAGCATTTT. Its protein is CATSTGDSNKPQHF.

This clonotype was seen more than once but under ten times. V usage is TRBV10-3 and J usage is TRBJ1-1; D ambiguous. Germline V gene lookup returns CDR1 ENHRY and CDR2 SYGVKD. V lost 2 bases, J lost 2 bases, and 3 bases lay in between. CDR3 length: 12 residues. CDR3 loop: CAISEANTEAFF. In DNA form, the CDR3 reads TGTGCCATCAGTGAGGCTAACACTGAAGCTTTCTTT.

The sample holds many counts of this clonotype. The J gene is TRBJ2-5, the V gene TRBV9, with a tentative D call TRBD2 (5 bases). CDR1 and CDR2 from the germline V gene are SGDLS and YYNGEE. V dropped 0 bases and J dropped 8 bases, with 14 bases sitting between them. CDR3 size: 14 residues. The CDR3 DNA sequence: TGTGCCAGCAGCGTAGTGGCTGGAGGTGGAACCCAGTACTTC. This sequence encodes CASSVVAGGGTQYF.

The chain carries TRBV11-3 and TRBJ2-1; 9 bases fit TRBD1. Trimming took 5 bases from V and 10 from J; bases not matched to a gene: 12. The CDR3 has 15 amino acids. Germline V lookup: CDR1 SGHNT, CDR2 YENEEA. The CDR3 DNA reads TGTGCCAGCAGCGATAACAGGGGGCGAGGGGGCGAGCAGTTCTTC. It encodes CASSDNRGRGGEQFF.

This clonotype was recorded many times. The rearrangement links TRBV6-2 or TRBV6-3 to TRBJ2-7, with 13 bases fitting TRBD2. This CDR3 comprises 18 residues. The V gene's germline CDR1 is MNHEY and CDR2 SVGEGT. Trimming took 6 bases from V and 5 from J; bases not matched to a gene: 16. CDR3 sequence reads: CASSRLVGLAGFRNEQYF. DNA for the CDR3: TGTGCCAGCAGCCGACTGGTGGGACTAGCGGGATTTCGGAACGAGCAGTACTTC.

A remark on this clonotype: A read error likely explains this, since a far larger clone differs by one base. The CDR3 DNA is TGTGCCAGCAATCCCGCCCTAGCGGGAGTTTCGGGCGCGTTCTTC. This codes for CASNPALAGVSGAFF. V usage is TRBV6-1 and J usage is TRBJ2-1; 10 positions agree with TRBD2. Germline-derived CDR1 and CDR2 are MNHNS and SASEGT. This CDR3 contains 15 residues. After removal of 7 bases from V and 15 bases from J, the junction contained 18 bases not matched to a gene.

Notes on this clonotype: Relative to the germline gene, one junction end is altered; a read error may explain this. The chain links TRBV12-3 or TRBV12-4 to TRBJ2-2; no reliable D call. CDR3 length equals 14 residues. This CDR3 reads CANSHPWGTGELFF. CDR3 bases: TGTGCCAACAGTCACCCCTGGGGCACCGGGGAGCTGTTTTTT.

As for this clonotype: Since a much larger clone is just one base distant, this may be a read error. This chain joins TRBV7-3 and TRBJ2-5; 9 bases match TRBD1. V gave up 4 bases and J gave up 8 bases; unmatched junction bases: 11. The CDR3 has 15 amino acids. CDR1 is SGHTA, CDR2 FQGTGA, per germline. The DNA for the CDR3 is TGTGCCAGCAGCTCAGGGACAGGGAAGGGAGATACCCAGTACTTC. Amino acids: CASSSGTGKGDTQYF. Complete variable domain (other parts from reference TRBV7-3 and TRBJ2-5): GAGVSQTPSNKVTEKGKYVELRCDPISGHTALYWYRQSLGQGPEFLIYFQGTGAADDSGLPNDRFFAVRPEGSVSTLKIQRTERGDSAVYLCASSSGTGKGDTQYFGPGTRLLVL.

This clonotype was counted many times. The J gene is TRBJ1-2, the V gene TRBV2; 7 nucleotides match TRBD1. The germline V gene encodes CDR1 SNHLY and CDR2 FYNNEI. The length of the CDR3 is 14 residues. After removal of 6 bases from V and 8 bases from J, the junction contained 12 bases not matched to a gene. The CDR3 DNA is TGTGCCAGCAGAGAGACAGGGTTGCTCTTCGGCTACACCTTC. As protein: CASRETGLLFGYTF.

A remark on this clonotype: One base away lies a much larger clone, so this may be a sequencing read error. The chain recombines TRBV5-1 with TRBJ2-5; 14 bases line up with TRBD2. This CDR3 is 16 amino acids long. V gave up 4 bases and J gave up 8 bases; unmatched junction bases: 10. The germline gives CDR1 SGHRS, CDR2 YFSETQ. The CDR3 coding sequence is TGCGCCAGCAGCCAAGGACTAGCGGGAGGTGGGGATACCCAGTACTTC. This gives the protein CASSQGLAGGGDTQYF.

The gene calls are TRBV4-2 and TRBJ1-2; weak D call: TRBD1 (5 bases). The CDR3 extends over 17 amino acids. V dropped 1 base and J dropped 4 bases, with 19 bases sitting between them. Germline V gene data show CDR1 as LGHNA and CDR2 as YNFKEQ. The CDR3 sequence is CASSQVFQTWGGYGYTF. The CDR3 DNA follows: TGTGCCAGCAGCCAAGTGTTCCAGACTTGGGGCGGCTATGGCTACACCTTC.

The V gene is TRBV7-2, the J gene TRBJ1-1, with D possibly being TRBD1 (5 bases). The CDR3 extends over 14 amino acids. The germline V gene has CDR1 SGHTA and CDR2 FQGNSA. Trimming removed 3 bases from V and 9 bases from J, with 17 bases in between. The CDR3 coding sequence is TGTGCCAGCAGCTTCCGTGTGGGTGAGGGGAAAGCTTTCTTT. This encodes CASSFRVGEGKAFF.

A remark on this clonotype: This may stem from a read error, because a much larger clone lies one nucleotide away. This chain links TRBV10-3 with TRBJ2-7; D is uncertain. Germline assignment: CDR1 ENHRY and CDR2 SYGVKD. V was shortened by 7 bases and J by 0 bases, with 16 bases between the two germline ends. This CDR3 spans 15 amino acids. CDR3 residues: CAIIDFTRSSYEQYF. CDR3 DNA: TGTGCCATCATTGACTTCACGAGGAGCTCCTACGAGCAGTACTTC.

This clonotype was observed a few times. A much larger clone differs by one base, so this may be a read error. The chain uses TRBV7-8 and TRBJ2-5, with D perhaps TRBD2 (6 bases). The germline V and J ends were trimmed by 6 bases and 9 bases, with 14 bases remaining between them. Germline CDR1 and CDR2: SGHVS and FQNEAQ. CDR3 size: 12 residues. CDR3 amino acids: CASRAGTGAQYF. CDR3 nucleotides: TGTGCCAGCAGAGCCGGGACTGGGGCCCAGTACTTC.

Concerning this clonotype itself: This sequence may be a read error, since a much larger clone differs from it by one base. The chain employs TRBV29-1 and TRBJ2-1; unclear D gene. This CDR3 region has 10 residues. In germline, CDR1 is SQVTM, CDR2 ANQGSEA. The CDR3 bases are TGCATCGTTGGAAGTTATGAGCAGTTCTTC. Translation: CIVGSYEQFF.

This clonotype was seen many times. One end of the junction does not line up with germline, which may come from a read error. The chain combines TRBV7-2 with TRBJ2-5; D remains unclear. The CDR3 is 13 amino acids. The V gene's germline CDR1 is SGHTA and CDR2 FQGNSA. DNA of the CDR3: TGTGCCGGCAGCTTAGTCCGGAAAGAGACCCAGTACTTC. It encodes CAGSLVRKETQYF.

In this sample, this clonotype turned up many times. The chain joins TRBV20-1 to TRBJ1-2, with D possibly TRBD1 on 6 matching bases. This CDR3 region has 13 residues. The germline CDR1 and CDR2 sequences are DFQATT and SNEGSKA (reference sequence). V was pared by 5 bases and J by 7 bases, with 17 bases between. The CDR3 coding sequence is TGCAGTGCTGAGGGGCGGCAGGGGCTTGGCTACACCTTC. It specifies CSAEGRQGLGYTF.

This clonotype showed up many times. The chain recombines TRBV20-1 with TRBJ1-2; D is unclear. Germline CDR1 reads DFQATT; CDR2 reads SNEGSKA (reference sequence). Trimming took 5 bases from V and 5 from J, leaving 0 bases between them. This CDR3 spans 8 amino acids. The CDR3 DNA reads as TGCAGTGCTTATGGCTACACCTTC. Translated: CSAYGYTF.

Notes on this clonotype: A much more abundant neighbour one base away suggests this may be a read error. The CDR3 DNA reads as TGTGCCAGCAGCCCATACACAGCCGGGGAGCTGTTTTTT. This sequence encodes CASSPYTAGELFF. The rearrangement joins TRBV5-5 to TRBJ2-2; D is uncertain. The CDR3 contains 13 residues. With 4 bases removed from V and 6 bases from J, the gap between germline ends came to 10 bases. CDR1 is SGHKS and CDR2 is YYEKEE in the germline V gene (reference sequence).

This clonotype was observed many times. The rearrangement joins TRBV24-1 to TRBJ2-1; 10 nucleotides agree with TRBD1. CDR1 and CDR2 from the germline V gene are KGHDR and SFDVKD. The CDR3 runs 16 residues. V lost 4 bases, J lost 1 base, and 3 bases stayed unmatched. CDR3 residues: CATSESGQGSYNEQFF. In DNA form, the CDR3 reads TGTGCCACCAGTGAATCGGGACAGGGGTCCTACAATGAGCAGTTCTTC.

This clonotype was recorded many times. This sequence joins TRBV9 and TRBJ2-1; D unclear. The CDR3 runs 13 residues. Trimming removed 2 bases at V and 3 bases at J, with 6 bases between. CDR1 and CDR2 from the germline V gene are SGDLS and YYNGEE. The CDR3 nucleotides are TGTGCCAGCAGCGTCAGCCGCTACAATGAGCAGTTCTTC. Translated, it gives CASSVSRYNEQFF.

The table lists this clonotype with many counts. The genes are TRBV12-5 and TRBJ2-1; TRBD2 agrees at 10 bases. The junction had 11 bases not matched to a gene; V was cut back by 3 bases and J by 9 bases. The CDR3 has 16 residues. Per germline, CDR1 LGHNT and CDR2 FRNRAP. CDR3 protein: CASGLGTLAGSGEQFF. The CDR3 nucleotides are TGTGCTAGTGGTTTAGGGACACTAGCGGGATCGGGTGAGCAGTTCTTC.

With respect to this clonotype: This may arise from a read error, as a much more abundant clone is one base away. The chain has TRBV9 and TRBJ2-5; D is uncertain. Looked up from germline, CDR1 is SGDLS and CDR2 is YYNGEE. This CDR3 spans 15 amino acids. DNA for the CDR3: TGTGCCAGAAGCGTAGCTCCCCAGAGTCAAGAGACCCAGTACTTC. Its protein is CARSVAPQSQETQYF.

Concerning this clonotype: Since a much larger clone is just one base distant, this may be a read error. J is TRBJ2-5 and V is TRBV5-1; 13 nucleotides match TRBD2. Per the germline V gene, CDR1 is SGHRS and CDR2 is YFSETQ. The CDR3 is 16 residues long. After removal of 6 bases from V and 7 bases from J, the junction contained 12 bases not matched to a gene. The CDR3 DNA sequence: TGCGCCAGCATCCAAACTAGCGGGAGGGCCCTGCCGACCCAGTACTTC. This sequence encodes CASIQTSGRALPTQYF.

This clonotype appeared many times. The chain joins TRBV9 to TRBJ2-1; 7 bases fit TRBD2. CDR1 is SGDLS, CDR2 YYNGEE, per germline. Trimming took 6 bases from V and 7 from J; bases not matched to a gene: 13. The CDR3 is made up of 15 amino acids. CDR3: CASTYGGTSSNEQFF. CDR3 DNA: TGTGCCAGCACCTACGGGGGGACGTCCAGTAATGAGCAGTTCTTC.